This entry is about one TCR beta chain. Its antigen is unidentified. TCRdb fed the reads into MiXCR, producing one record per CDR3 protein. Of hundreds of thousands of distinct CDR3 sequences detected, approximately 31% appear once; the ten largest clones hold roughly an eighth. The CDR3 is 15 residues long. Per germline, CDR1 MNHEY and CDR2 SVGEGT. Trimming took off 4 bases at V and 3 bases at J, with 13 bases between the two ends. This record belongs to a study of T cell repertoires in cytomegalovirus infection. This clonotype was sampled from a human donor in good health (CMV status not recorded). Some clones in this sample may be carry-over from other donors' samples. The rearrangement links TRBV6-2 or TRBV6-3 to TRBJ1-5; D is undetermined. The sequenced sample was cultured CD8+ T cells from PBMCs, obtained from culture after CMV antigen stimulation. The CDR3 loop is CASSLPGRINQPQHF. The CDR3 nucleotides are TGTGCCAGCAGTTTACCAGGACGGATCAATCAGCCCCAGCATTTT.